This T cell receptor (beta chain) emerged from a study of blood T cells in healthy people across ages. Study-level information: The capture of about one barcoded beta molecule per two T cells was achieved by template switching.

Regarding this clonotype: Its antigen remains unidentified.

Through a sample-barcoded 5' primer and a J-beta primer mix, a second PCR was run for roughly 6 to 11 cycles. TCRdb redid the calling of the 5' RACE reads with MiXCR, one entry per CDR3 protein. In the table there are around 870,000 distinct CDR3 sequences, 29% of which are singletons. This CDR3 comprises 15 residues. The V and J ends lost 3 bases and 7 bases respectively, with 19 bases between them. Germline V gives CDR1 SNHLY, CDR2 FYNNEI. Study outcomes and limitations: Getting older went along with TCR beta diversity per million T cells dropping roughly linearly. When set beside aged donors, long-lived donors presented more naive CD4+ cells and higher diversity. The donors' CMV status was not determined, possibly confounding changes in expanded clonotypes.

The genes are TRBV2 and TRBJ2-7; weak D call: TRBD2 (7 bases). This TCR was sampled from a woman of 80 years or more in good health. The specimen sequenced was blood. The CDR3 is CASSDGRGAYNEQYF. Written as DNA, the CDR3 is TGTGCCAGCAGTGACGGACGGGGGGCTTACAATGAGCAGTACTTC. The whole variable domain, remainder taken from reference TRBV2 and TRBJ2-7, is EPEVTQTPSHQVTQMGQEVILRCVPISNHLYFYWYRQILGQKVEFLVSFYNNEISEKSEIFDDQFSVERPDGSNFTLKIRSTKLEDSAMYFCASSDGRGAYNEQYFGPGTRLTVT.